This passage covers 25 T cell receptor beta chains from one sample sequenced in a study of shared clonotypes between healthy human individuals. Data came from immunoSEQ multiplex PCR; TCRdb stores just in-frame clones and leaves some out. The sample lists under 1,100,000 clones; approximately 68% were seen once. Sequencing was done on a sample of memory CD4+ T cells sorted from blood. Subset specified: CD45RA-negative fraction. These receptors came from a man aged 18 to 35 in good health.

This chain connects TRBV6-5 to TRBJ2-7, with a possible D match to TRBD1 (6 bases). Trimming removed 5 bases from V and 2 bases from J, with 16 bases in between. The germline CDR1 and CDR2 sequences are MNHEY and SVGAGI. The CDR3 is 15 amino acids. The CDR3 reads CASSQRTVVTYEQYF. The CDR3 bases are TGTGCCAGCAGTCAACGGACAGTCGTGACCTACGAGCAGTACTTC.

This rearrangement joins TRBV2 to TRBJ2-4, with 8 nucleotides matching TRBD2. The V gene's germline CDR1 is SNHLY and CDR2 FYNNEI. This CDR3 region has 17 residues. Trimming took 7 bases from V and 0 from J; bases not matched to a gene: 11. The CDR3 loop reads CASIVSSGGPAKNIQYF. DNA for the CDR3: TGTGCCAGCATTGTCTCAAGCGGGGGCCCAGCCAAAAACATTCAGTACTTC. The complete variable domain, with remaining parts taken from reference TRBV2 and TRBJ2-4, reads EPEVTQTPSHQVTQMGQEVILRCVPISNHLYFYWYRQILGQKVEFLVSFYNNEISEKSEIFDDQFSVERPDGSNFTLKIRSTKLEDSAMYFCASIVSSGGPAKNIQYFGAGTRLSVL.

The V gene is TRBV5-1, the J gene TRBJ1-5; 8 bases agree with TRBD1. Looked up from germline, CDR1 is SGHRS and CDR2 is YFSETQ. The length of the CDR3 is 15 residues. V dropped 2 bases and J dropped 8; count of bases not matched to a gene: 9. As DNA, the CDR3 is TGCGCCAGCAGCTTTGGGCAGGGGGCCGGTGAGCCCCAGCATTTT. It encodes CASSFGQGAGEPQHF.

A word on this clone: A read error likely explains this, since a far larger clone differs by one base. The CDR3 loop reads CASSPAWGREQYF. Written as DNA, the CDR3 is TGTGCCAGCAGTCCGGCCTGGGGCAGGGAACAGTACTTC. The chain uses TRBV7-2 and TRBJ2-7; the D gene is possibly TRBD1 (5 bases). V was cut by 6 bases and J by 10 bases, with 19 bases left in between. Germline V gene sequence: CDR1 SGHTA, CDR2 FQGNSA. This CDR3 has 13 residues. The full variable domain, its missing parts supplied by reference TRBV7-2 and TRBJ2-7, is GAGVSQSPSNKVTEKGKDVELRCDPISGHTALYWYRQSLGQGLEFLIYFQGNSAPDKSGLPSDRFSAERTGGSVSTLTIQRTQQEDSAVYLCASSPAWGREQYFGPGTRLTVT.

This rearrangement joins TRBV28 to TRBJ1-2; possibly TRBD1 for D (5 bases). The CDR3 spans 16 residues. V gave up 3 bases and J gave up 4 bases, with 18 bases separating them. CDR1 MDHEN and CDR2 SYDVKM come from the germline V gene. CDR3 DNA: TGTGCCAGCAGTTTTTGGGGCCAAACTAAAGGCTATGGCTACACCTTC. It codes for CASSFWGQTKGYGYTF.

The chain carries TRBV30 and TRBJ2-1, with 9 bases that match TRBD2. The V gene's germline CDR1 is GTSNPN and CDR2 SVGIG (reference sequence). The CDR3 is made up of 14 amino acids. V was pared by 2 bases and J by 9 bases, with 8 bases of the junction left unmatched. The CDR3 region is CAWSNSGSRIEQFF. The CDR3 region has the DNA TGTGCCTGGAGTAATAGCGGGAGCAGGATTGAGCAGTTCTTC. Using reference TRBV30 and TRBJ2-1 for the parts outside the CDR3, the full variable domain is SQTIHQWPATLVQPVGSPLSLECTVEGTSNPNLYWYRQAAGRGLQLLFYSVGIGQISSEVPQNLSASRPQDRQFILSSKKLLLSDSGFYLCAWSNSGSRIEQFFGPGTRLTVL.

The rearrangement uses TRBV6-6 and TRBJ2-5; 13 nucleotides agree with TRBD2. V was pared by 4 bases and J by 1 base, with 3 bases of the junction left unmatched. The CDR3 is 16 amino acids. Per germline, CDR1 MNHNY and CDR2 SVGAGI (reference sequence). The CDR3, as DNA: TGTGCCAGCAGTTCAGGGACTAGCGGGGTCCAAGAGACCCAGTACTTC. The encoded protein is CASSSGTSGVQETQYF.

In this sample, this clone turned up once. The sample carries other DNA sequences with the same CDR3. The chain has TRBV5-1 and TRBJ2-6; D may be TRBD2 (5 bases). Between the trimmed V and J ends, which lost 2 bases and 4 bases, there was a span of 10 bases. This CDR3 spans 15 amino acids. Germline V CDR1 and CDR2: SGHRS, YFSETQ. The CDR3 reads CASSLGGTGANVLTF. The CDR3 DNA is TGCGCCAGCAGCTTAGGAGGAACCGGGGCCAACGTCCTGACTTTC.

This clone was found once. J is TRBJ1-5 and V is TRBV9, with D perhaps matching TRBD1 (5 bases). The CDR3 is 13 amino acids. V was cut by 2 bases and J by 7 bases, with 10 bases left in between. Germline loops: CDR1 SGDLS, CDR2 YYNGEE. The chain's CDR3 is CASSVRGVQPQHF. The CDR3 bases are TGTGCCAGCAGCGTCCGGGGGGTCCAGCCCCAGCATTTT.

The chain links TRBV4-3 to TRBJ2-2, with TRBD2 identical over 11 bases. There are 18 residues in the CDR3. CDR1 LGHNA and CDR2 YSLEER come from the germline V gene. Trimming took 1 base from V and 4 from J; bases not matched to a gene: 8. The CDR3 sequence: CASSQGVLAGGSTGELFF. The DNA for the CDR3 is TGCGCCAGCAGCCAAGGTGTGCTAGCGGGAGGATCCACCGGGGAGCTGTTTTTT.

CDR3 sequence: CASSSPDRNYGYTF. The CDR3 DNA follows: TGTGCCAGCAGCTCCCCGGACAGGAACTATGGCTACACCTTC. The chain links TRBV5-6 to TRBJ1-2, with 7 nucleotides matching TRBD1. The CDR3 has 14 amino acids. J was trimmed by 2 bases and V by 3 bases; bases with no gene match: 4. The germline V gene has CDR1 SGHDT and CDR2 YYEEEE.

V is TRBV29-1 and J is TRBJ1-5; 11 bases match TRBD1. V gave up 4 bases and J gave up 7 bases; unmatched junction bases: 6. There are 14 residues in the CDR3. In germline, CDR1 is SQVTM, CDR2 ANQGSEA. The DNA of the CDR3 is TGCAGCGTTGGAGGACAGGGGGCTGAACAGCCCCAGCATTTT. Translation: CSVGGQGAEQPQHF.

The chain carries TRBV6-6 and TRBJ2-1; no clear D gene. V was clipped by 2 bases and J by 5 bases, with 7 bases between them. This CDR3 region has 13 residues. Germline CDR1 MNHNY, CDR2 SVGAGI (reference sequence). The CDR3 bases are TGTGCCAGCAGTTACGGCGGCGACAATGAGCAGTTCTTC. Residues: CASSYGGDNEQFF.

This clone occurred once. This chain connects TRBV29-1 to TRBJ2-5, with 8 nucleotides matching TRBD1. Germline CDR1 is SQVTM and CDR2 is ANQGSEA. This CDR3 comprises 13 residues. J lost 2 bases, V lost 4 bases, and 3 bases had no gene match. CDR3 coding DNA: TGCAGCGTTGGGAACAGGGGGCAAGAGACCCAGTACTTC. Translating gives CSVGNRGQETQYF. Variable domain in full (rest from reference TRBV29-1 and TRBJ2-5): SAVISQKPSRDICQRGTSLTIQCQVDSQVTMMFWYRQQPGQSLTLIATANQGSEATYESGFVIDKFPISRPNLTFSTLTVSNMSPEDSSIYLCSVGNRGQETQYFGPGTRLLVL.

This chain connects TRBV10-3 to TRBJ2-1; D may be TRBD2 (6 bases). In germline, CDR1 is ENHRY, CDR2 SYGVKD. The CDR3 length is 16 residues. V was cut by 10 bases and J by 0 bases, with 19 bases left in between. The CDR3 here is CASGIISGSSYNEQFF. In nucleotides, the CDR3 is TGTGCCAGCGGAATAATTAGCGGTAGCTCCTACAATGAGCAGTTCTTC.

The rearrangement links TRBV7-3 to TRBJ1-1; D remains ambiguous. The CDR3 runs 14 residues. Germline values: CDR1 SGHTA, CDR2 FQGTGA. V was clipped by 5 bases and J by 5 bases, with 15 bases between them. Here the CDR3 reads CASSPRGSGTEAFF. DNA for the CDR3: TGTGCCAGCAGCCCCCGGGGTTCGGGGACTGAAGCTTTCTTT. Full variable domain (remainder filled in from reference TRBV7-3 and TRBJ1-1): GAGVSQTPSNKVTEKGKYVELRCDPISGHTALYWYRQSLGQGPEFLIYFQGTGAADDSGLPNDRFFAVRPEGSVSTLKIQRTERGDSAVYLCASSPRGSGTEAFFGQGTRLTVV.

This clone has a handful of counts. The chain is built from TRBV30 and TRBJ1-3; D is ambiguous. CDR3 size: 12 residues. Between the trimmed V and J ends, which lost 2 bases and 4 bases, there was a span of 6 bases. Germline V gene data show CDR1 as GTSNPN and CDR2 as SVGIG (reference sequence). In DNA, the CDR3 is TGTGCCTGGAGTACTCGAGGAAACACCATATATTTT. It yields the protein CAWSTRGNTIYF.

This sequence joins TRBV11-2 and TRBJ2-3; D ambiguous. The CDR3 runs 15 residues. The germline V and J ends were trimmed by 3 bases and 2 bases, with 12 bases remaining between them. Germline CDR1 reads SGHAT; CDR2 reads FQNNGV. CDR3 nucleotides: TGTGCCAGCAGCTTCACTGCAGGTACCACAGATACGCAGTATTTT. Its translation is CASSFTAGTTDTQYF.

J is TRBJ1-1 and V is TRBV5-3; the D is unclear. TRBV5-3 is an open reading frame, and its role is uncertain. V dropped 3 bases and J dropped 4 bases, with 10 bases sitting between them. CDR3 length: 13 residues. The CDR3 loop reads CARSSRQLTEAFF. The CDR3 region has the DNA TGTGCCAGAAGCTCGCGACAACTCACTGAAGCTTTCTTT.

V gene TRBV7-8 combines with J gene TRBJ2-7, with D unresolved. Trimming cost V 4 bases and J 3 bases, with 7 bases left between them. Looked up from germline, CDR1 is SGHVS and CDR2 is FQNEAQ. CDR3 length: 12 residues. CDR3 nucleotide sequence: TGTGCCAGCAGCTCCCCCCACTACGAGCAGTACTTC. Amino acids: CASSSPHYEQYF.

This rearrangement joins TRBV9 to TRBJ2-3; 7 bases align to TRBD1. The CDR3 consists of 14 residues. The V and J ends lost 3 bases and 6 bases, in that order; junction bases with no gene match: 7. From germline, CDR1 is SGDLS and CDR2 YYNGEE. The CDR3 sequence is CASSALQGSDTQYF. CDR3 bases: TGTGCCAGCAGCGCATTACAGGGGTCTGATACGCAGTATTTT.

The sample holds many counts of this clone. V usage is TRBV27 and J usage is TRBJ2-5, with D maybe TRBD2 (6 bases). This CDR3 region has 15 residues. Germline CDR1 MNHEY, CDR2 SMNVEV (reference sequence). With 6 bases removed from V and 3 bases from J, the gap between germline ends came to 17 bases. This CDR3 is CASSQLAGPKETQYF. The CDR3 nucleotides are TGTGCCAGCAGCCAACTGGCGGGACCTAAAGAGACCCAGTACTTC.

The CDR3 spells CASSSGQGTNEKLFF. The CDR3 DNA follows: TGTGCCAGCAGCTCCGGACAGGGGACTAATGAAAAACTGTTTTTT. The rearrangement joins TRBV5-4 to TRBJ1-4; 9 bases match TRBD1. CDR3 length equals 15 residues. The germline V gene encodes CDR1 SGHNT and CDR2 YYREEE (reference sequence). Trimming took 3 bases from V and 2 from J; bases not matched to a gene: 2.

This sequence joins TRBV2 and TRBJ2-1, with 10 bases identical to TRBD2. The length of the CDR3 is 13 residues. V dropped 4 bases and J dropped 9; count of bases not matched to a gene: 3. From germline, CDR1 is SNHLY and CDR2 FYNNEI. The CDR3 DNA sequence: TGTGCCAGCAGTGCCGGGACTAGCGCTGAGCAGTTCTTC. It specifies CASSAGTSAEQFF.

The rearrangement uses TRBV19 and TRBJ1-1; no definite D call. Trimming left V 0 bases short and J 8 bases short, with 10 bases between. The CDR3 covers 13 residues. Germline V CDR1 and CDR2: LNHDA, SQIVND (reference sequence). Written as DNA, the CDR3 is TGTGCCAGTAGTATAGATATTGTTCAAGAAGCTTTCTTT. Its translation is CASSIDIVQEAFF.